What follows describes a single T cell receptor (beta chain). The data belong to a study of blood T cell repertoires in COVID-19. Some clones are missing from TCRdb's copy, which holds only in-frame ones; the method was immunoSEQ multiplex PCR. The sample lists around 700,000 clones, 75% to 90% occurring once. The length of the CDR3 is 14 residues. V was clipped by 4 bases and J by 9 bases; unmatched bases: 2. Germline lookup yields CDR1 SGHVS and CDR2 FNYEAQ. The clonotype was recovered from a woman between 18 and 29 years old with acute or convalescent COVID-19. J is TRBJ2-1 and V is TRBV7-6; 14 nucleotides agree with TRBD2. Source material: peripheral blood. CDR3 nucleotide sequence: TGTGCCAGCAGCTCTGGACTAGCGGGGGGTGAGCAGTTCTTC. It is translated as CASSSGLAGGEQFF.